The clone carrying this T cell receptor (beta chain) was picked up one time. Its antigen is not identified. These data come from a study of shared clonotypes between healthy human individuals. Across the study: For every donor, three CD4 naive, three CD4 memory, two CD8 naive and one CD8 memory plates were used. Overall study findings and caveats: Among a handful of donors, 4.5% to 5.5% of naive CD4 clonotypes were found in common. How much donors shared clonotypes was expected to be affected by sequencing depth.

The J segment lost 1 base and the V segment lost 1 base, leaving 1 base of the junction unmatched. Germline lookup yields CDR1 MDHEN and CDR2 SYDVKM. This CDR3 is built from 15 residues. Produced via immunoSEQ multiplex PCR; TCRdb's table is partial and in-frame only. Found here are roughly 650,000 clones, roughly 96% of them singletons; the top ten hold about 0.12%. The naive CD8 fraction comprised CD45RO-negative cells positively selected for CCR7 and excluded terminally differentiated effector memory CD45RA+ cells. All donors qualified as healthy HIV-negative adults and had experienced no recent acute infections or vaccinations.

The sequence was collected from a woman aged 25 to 39 in good health. V usage is TRBV28 and J usage is TRBJ1-1; 9 nucleotides match TRBD1. The sample consisted of naive CD8+ T cells sorted from blood. This CDR3 is CASSLSGQGNTEAFF. DNA for the CDR3: TGTGCCAGCAGTTTATCGGGACAGGGGAACACTGAAGCTTTCTTT.